A selection of T cell receptor beta chains follows, all from one sample in a study of blood T cell repertoires in COVID-19. The table came from immunoSEQ multiplex PCR; TCRdb's copy has only in-frame clones and leaves some out. The repertoire holds about 380,000 clones, with 88% as singletons. Sequencing used PBMCs or T cells enriched from blood (not recorded which). These receptors were obtained from a woman under 30 who had recovered from COVID-19. Both conserved end residues are part of each CDR3. D genes are given only for firm matches. The size field is filled for only some rows; it gives once, few, many or a size class.

size: .; V: TRBV9; D: TRBD2; J: TRBJ2-1; DNA: TGTGCCAGCAGCGTAGGACTAGCGGGGGCTAACAATGAGCAGTTCTTC; CDR3: CASSVGLAGANNEQFF
size: .; V: TRBV5-4; D: .; J: TRBJ2-3; DNA: TGTGCCAGCAGCTTACTAGAGGGAGATACGCAGTATTTT; CDR3: CASSLLEGDTQYF
size: few; V: TRBV2; D: .; J: TRBJ1-1; DNA: TGTGCCAGCAGTGAACGGCAGGGTTGGACTGAAGCTTTCTTT; CDR3: CASSERQGWTEAFF
size: .; V: TRBV7-6; D: TRBD1; J: TRBJ2-1; DNA: TGTGCCAGCAGTCCACTCGGGACAGGGTTCAATGAGCAGTTCTTC; CDR3: CASSPLGTGFNEQFF
size: .; V: TRBV24-1; D: .; J: TRBJ1-1; DNA: TGTGCCACCAGTGATCCTACAGGGTCTGAAGCTTTCTTT; CDR3: CATSDPTGSEAFF
size: .; V: TRBV15; D: .; J: TRBJ2-2; DNA: TGTGCCACCAGCATCAGGGACACCGGGGAGCTGTTTTTT; CDR3: CATSIRDTGELFF
size: once; V: TRBV20-1; D: .; J: TRBJ2-4; DNA: TGCAGTGCTAGTCCAGGACTAGCCAAAAACATTCAGTACTTC; CDR3: CSASPGLAKNIQYF
size: .; V: TRBV4-3; D: TRBD2; J: TRBJ2-7; DNA: TGCGCCAGCAGCCAAGAGTACGGGGGGATCTACGAGCAGTACTTC; CDR3: CASSQEYGGIYEQYF
size: .; V: TRBV11-2; D: TRBD1; J: TRBJ1-1; DNA: TGTGCCAGCAGCTTTGACAGGGTGGGAGCTGAAGCTTTCTTT; CDR3: CASSFDRVGAEAFF
size: few; V: TRBV6-2/TRBV6-3; D: TRBD2; J: TRBJ2-3; DNA: TGTGCCAGCAGTTACTCGGCGGGGGGCCTTGGGTATACGCAGTATTTT; CDR3: CASSYSAGGLGYTQYF
size: once; V: TRBV15; D: .; J: TRBJ1-2; DNA: TGTGCCACCAGCGGTCAGAATCTTAACTATGGCTACACCTTC; CDR3: CATSGQNLNYGYTF
size: .; V: TRBV18; D: .; J: TRBJ2-5; DNA: TGTGCCAGCTCACCACCGCTTCGGGAGACCCAGTACTTC; CDR3: CASSPPLRETQYF
size: .; V: TRBV5-6; D: .; J: TRBJ1-1; DNA: TGTGCCAGCAGCTTGGCTCCCACGGGGAACACTGAAGCTTTCTTT; CDR3: CASSLAPTGNTEAFF
size: .; V: TRBV9; D: .; J: TRBJ1-5; DNA: TGTGCCAGCAGCGTAGGCCCCGCGGAACAGCCCCAGCATTTT; CDR3: CASSVGPAEQPQHF
size: .; V: TRBV5-1; D: .; J: TRBJ2-3; DNA: TGCGCCAGCAGAGTCTGGCGGGGGCGCACAGATACGCAGTATTTT; CDR3: CASRVWRGRTDTQYF
size: .; V: TRBV27; D: .; J: TRBJ1-3; DNA: TGTGCCAGCAGTTTGCGTTCTGGAAACACCATATATTTT; CDR3: CASSLRSGNTIYF
size: .; V: TRBV6-5; D: .; J: TRBJ1-6; DNA: TGTGCCAGCAGTTACTCGGAGCTTTCACCCCTCCACTTT; CDR3: CASSYSELSPLHF
size: .; V: TRBV28; D: TRBD2; J: TRBJ2-5; DNA: TGTGCCAGCAGTTTGGCTAGCGGGGACCCTTGGGGGGAGACCCAGTACTTC; CDR3: CASSLASGDPWGETQYF
size: .; V: TRBV28; D: TRBD2; J: TRBJ2-5; DNA: TGTGCCAGCAGTCCCGGAGGACTAGCGGGGGGTGGGTATTGGACCCAGTACTTC; CDR3: CASSPGGLAGGGYWTQYF
size: .; V: TRBV2; D: TRBD2; J: TRBJ2-1; DNA: TGTGCCAGCAAACTAGCGGGGGGGCAGAATGAGCAGTTCTTC; CDR3: CASKLAGGQNEQFF
size: .; V: TRBV7-9; D: TRBD1; J: TRBJ2-7; DNA: TGTGCCAGCAGTCCTCCCGGGACAGGTCTCTACGAGCAGTACTTC; CDR3: CASSPPGTGLYEQYF
size: .; V: TRBV10-3; D: .; J: TRBJ1-5; DNA: TGTGCCATCAGCAAGGGGGGGGGCAATCAGCCCCAGCATTTT; CDR3: CAISKGGGNQPQHF
size: .; V: TRBV28; D: .; J: TRBJ1-1; DNA: TGTGCCAGCAGTGGACTCGAGGGGGGGGCAGGGAACACTGAAGCTTTCTTT; CDR3: CASSGLEGGAGNTEAFF
size: .; V: TRBV2; D: .; J: TRBJ1-5; DNA: TGTGCCAGCGGACTCGGAGAATCTCAGCCCCAGCATTTT; CDR3: CASGLGESQPQHF
size: .; V: TRBV18; D: TRBD1; J: TRBJ1-6; DNA: TGTGCCAGCTCACGGACAGGAGAGTATTCACCCCTCCACTTT; CDR3: CASSRTGEYSPLHF
size: .; V: TRBV5-1; D: TRBD1; J: TRBJ2-5; DNA: TGCGCCAGCAGCATATCACAGGGGGGACAAGAGACCCAGTACTTC; CDR3: CASSISQGGQETQYF
size: .; V: TRBV5-1; D: TRBD1; J: TRBJ2-3; DNA: TGCGCCAGCGGACAGGGCTCCACAACAAACACAGATACGCAGTATTTT; CDR3: CASGQGSTTNTDTQYF
size: .; V: TRBV27; D: .; J: TRBJ1-2; DNA: TGTGCCAGCAGCCCAAGGGGGATGAACTATGGCTACACCTTC; CDR3: CASSPRGMNYGYTF
size: .; V: TRBV7-9; D: TRBD1; J: TRBJ2-7; DNA: TGTGCCAGCAGCCCGGGACAGGGGCTCCACGAGCAGTACTTC; CDR3: CASSPGQGLHEQYF
size: .; V: TRBV5-8; D: TRBD1; J: TRBJ1-5; DNA: TGTGCCAGCAGCTTTTTTTTTGGACAGGGGGCCAGAGGTATTGGTCAGCCCCAGCATTTT; CDR3: CASSFFFGQGARGIGQPQHF
size: .; V: TRBV11-2; D: TRBD1; J: TRBJ2-1; DNA: TGTGCCAGCAGCCCGGGACAGGGGTGGAATGAGCAGTTCTTC; CDR3: CASSPGQGWNEQFF
size: .; V: TRBV29-1; D: .; J: TRBJ1-2; DNA: TGCAGCGTGCTGGCGGACTATGGCTACACCTTC; CDR3: CSVLADYGYTF
size: .; V: TRBV10-3; D: TRBD1; J: TRBJ1-1; DNA: TGTGCCATCAGTGAGAGGGGGCAGGTCAGCACTGAAGCTTTCTTT; CDR3: CAISERGQVSTEAFF
size: once; V: TRBV30; D: .; J: TRBJ1-3; DNA: TGTGCCTGGAGCCGAGATGGAAACACCATATATTTT; CDR3: CAWSRDGNTIYF
size: .; V: TRBV11-2; D: .; J: TRBJ2-5; DNA: TGTGCCAGCAGCCACCCGGTCGGGGAGTTTCAAGAGACCCAGTACTTC; CDR3: CASSHPVGEFQETQYF
size: .; V: TRBV7-7; D: .; J: TRBJ2-2; DNA: TGTGCTAGCAGCCCCCGGGGGACTCTTAACACCGGGGAGCTGTTTTTT; CDR3: CASSPRGTLNTGELFF
size: .; V: TRBV2; D: TRBD1; J: TRBJ1-6; DNA: TGTGCCAGCAGACCTACAGGGGGCCAAACACCCCTCCACTTT; CDR3: CASRPTGGQTPLHF
size: .; V: TRBV5-1; D: .; J: TRBJ1-4; DNA: TGCGCCAGCAGCCCCTTACAGGGAATCGCAACTAATGAAAAACTGTTTTTT; CDR3: CASSPLQGIATNEKLFF
size: .; V: TRBV28; D: TRBD1; J: TRBJ2-1; DNA: TGTGCCAGCAGCCTCAGGGGGCGTTCGTTCTTC; CDR3: CASSLRGRSFF